The present T cell receptor (beta chain) was sequenced within a study of vaccination and CD4 T cells after COVID-19. The Oncomine TCR Beta short-read assay was what sequenced the DNA obtained from cultured CD4+ T cells. TCRdb passed the PCR reads through MiXCR, listing each CDR3 protein once. The sample carries about 9,000 distinct CDR3 sequences, roughly half recorded once. J gave up 6 bases and V 5 bases, and 10 bases lay outside the gene matches. The germline CDR1 and CDR2 sequences are SGHAT and FQDESV (reference sequence). CDR3 size: 16 residues. Comment on this clonotype: No antigen is known for it.

Treatment of the sample: approximately 9-day PBMC culture with coronavirus spike peptide pools or control peptides (ViraFEST assay). The sequenced material came from CD4+ T cells from blood, cultured in vitro. This chain connects TRBV11-1 to TRBJ1-6; 7 bases are a match to TRBD1. This TCR was recovered from a human donor who had recovered from COVID-19. The chain's CDR3 is CASSGSRDSPNSPLHF. CDR3 DNA: TGTGCCAGCAGCGGGTCCCGGGACAGTCCTAATTCACCCCTCCACTTT.